This T cell receptor beta chain came from a study of prognosis after radiotherapy for stage I lung cancer. Study as a whole: Median age was about 74 years (roughly 50 to 95) among more than 10 men and a handful of women.

Study-wide results and caveats: Patients with distant metastases had lower Shannon entropy after stereotactic body radiation therapy.

From genomic DNA, TCR beta CDR3 was amplified by two-round multiplex PCR. Primers specific to each TRBV and TRBJ gene drove first-round PCR. One entry per CDR3 protein results from TCRdb running MiXCR on the multiplex PCR reads. This sample has around 26,000 distinct CDR3 sequences, with roughly 30% found just once. This clonotype came up many times. Its antigen remains unidentified. Germline CDR1 is SGHDT and CDR2 is YYEEEE. V shed 4 bases and J 5 bases; nucleotides not matched to a gene: 11. The CDR3 is made up of 17 amino acids. The source is a donor aged 50 or older with non-small cell lung cancer. Sequenced here: PBMCs, sampled before or after stereotactic body radiation therapy (not recorded which). J is TRBJ2-1 and V is TRBV5-6; 11 nucleotides align to TRBD2. The CDR3 DNA sequence: TGTGCCAGCAGCCCGGACCCACTAGCGGGGGAACACAATGAGCAGTTCTTC. Translated, it gives CASSPDPLAGEHNEQFF. The whole variable domain, filled in from reference TRBV5-6 and TRBJ2-1, reads DAGVTQSPTHLIKTRGQQVTLRCSPKSGHDTVSWYQQALGQGPQFIFQYYEEEERQRGNFPDRFSGHQFPNYSSELNVNALLLGDSALYLCASSPDPLAGEHNEQFFGPGTRLTVL.